This T cell receptor beta chain was sequenced during a study of blood T cell repertoires in COVID-19. The germline V gene has CDR1 SQVTM and CDR2 ANQGSEA. Trimming removed 7 bases from V and 5 bases from J, with 18 bases in between. The CDR3 is 14 residues long. Generated by immunoSEQ multiplex PCR, the TCRdb table keeps only in-frame clones and is missing some. Seen here are over 150,000 clones, 70% to 90% observed once, and the top ten hold roughly 0.6%. This sequence originates from a man between 60 and 75 years old with COVID-19, enrolled during active disease. This chain connects TRBV29-1 to TRBJ2-1, with D possibly being TRBD2 (6 bases). What was sequenced was peripheral blood. CDR3 loop: CSAQPRWGDNEQFF. In DNA form, the CDR3 reads TGCAGCGCACAACCTAGGTGGGGGGACAATGAGCAGTTCTTC.